A single sample gave rise to the 30 T cell receptor beta chains below, sequenced in a study of PD-L1 blockade in urothelial cancer. Specified time point: pretreatment peripheral blood. Profiling relied on immunoSEQ multiplex PCR, and the TCRdb table lists in-frame clones only, not all of them. The sample consists of about 33,000 clones, roughly 84% of them appearing once. The source was PBMCs, collected around atezolizumab (anti-PD-L1) treatment. All receptors come from a man aged 60-69 years with urothelial cancer.

V gene TRBV30 combines with J gene TRBJ1-4, with TRBD1 as a possible D gene (5 bases). Germline lookup yields CDR1 GTSNPN and CDR2 SVGIG (reference sequence). The CDR3 length is 16 residues. Trimming stripped 2 bases from V and 11 bases from J, with 24 bases between. CDR3 amino acids: CAWSPNPRQMGGKLFF. Written as DNA, the CDR3 is TGTGCCTGGAGTCCAAATCCAAGACAGATGGGGGGGAAACTGTTTTTT.

This clone has just one count. The chain couples TRBV6-5 to TRBJ2-7; tentatively, D is TRBD2 (5 bases). Germline values: CDR1 MNHEY, CDR2 SVGAGI. The CDR3 extends over 14 amino acids. V was trimmed by 0 bases and J by 6 bases, leaving 12 bases between them. The chain's CDR3 is CASSYSRVAGEQYF. CDR3 bases: TGTGCCAGCAGTTACTCGCGGGTAGCTGGCGAGCAGTACTTC.

The chain combines TRBV27 with TRBJ2-3, with 8 bases identical to TRBD2. V was clipped by 6 bases and J by 6 bases; unmatched bases: 17. CDR3 length: 17 residues. Germline loops: CDR1 MNHEY, CDR2 SMNVEV (reference sequence). This chain's CDR3 is CASRLLTSAPRGDTQYF. DNA of the CDR3: TGTGCCAGCAGGCTATTGACTAGCGCTCCTAGGGGGGATACGCAGTATTTT.

The rearrangement links TRBV6-1 to TRBJ1-2; 7 bases align to TRBD1. V shed 4 bases, J shed 3 bases, and the junction held 11 bases outside the gene matches. The CDR3 is 16 amino acids. The germline V gene has CDR1 MNHNS and CDR2 SASEGT. The DNA for the CDR3 is TGTGCCAGCAGTGTATCCGGGACAGAGACTGACTATGGCTACACCTTC. This gives the protein CASSVSGTETDYGYTF.

The chain joins TRBV9 to TRBJ2-3; a possible D gene is TRBD2 (7 bases). Trimming took 4 bases from V and 5 from J, leaving 17 bases between them. The CDR3 is 15 residues long. Germline loops: CDR1 SGDLS, CDR2 YYNGEE. CDR3 DNA: TGTGCCAGCAGCTGGGGGGGGGCCGGGTTAGATACGCAGTATTTT. It specifies CASSWGGAGLDTQYF.

The V and J genes are TRBV5-1 and TRBJ2-3, with TRBD2 matching 12 bases. The V segment lost 2 bases and the J segment 1 base; nucleotides outside the gene matches: 2. This CDR3 region has 16 residues. Looked up from germline, CDR1 is SGHRS and CDR2 is YFSETQ. The CDR3 DNA follows: TGCGCCAGCAGCTTTCTAGCGGGAGGGGGCACAGATACGCAGTATTTT. This encodes CASSFLAGGGTDTQYF.

The rearrangement links TRBV5-1 to TRBJ2-5; 7 bases are a match to TRBD1. From germline, CDR1 is SGHRS and CDR2 YFSETQ. This CDR3 comprises 15 residues. The V segment lost 2 bases and the J segment 3 bases; nucleotides outside the gene matches: 7. This chain's CDR3 is CASSFPQGRKETQYF. The CDR3 DNA reads TGCGCCAGCAGCTTCCCACAGGGGAGAAAAGAGACCCAGTACTTC. The complete variable domain, with remaining parts taken from reference TRBV5-1 and TRBJ2-5, reads KAGVTQTPRYLIKTRGQQVTLSCSPISGHRSVSWYQQTPGQGLQFLFEYFSETQRNKGNFPGRFSGRQFSNSRSEMNVSTLELGDSALYLCASSFPQGRKETQYFGPGTRLLVL.

This clone was seen a handful of times. V is TRBV29-1 and J is TRBJ2-5; D is uncertain. This CDR3 contains 13 residues. CDR1 is SQVTM and CDR2 is ANQGSEA in the germline V gene. The germline V and J ends were trimmed by 6 bases and 5 bases, with 16 bases remaining between them. CDR3 amino acids: CSVLRSSGETQYF. Here the CDR3 DNA reads TGCAGCGTCCTCCGTAGCTCCGGGGAGACCCAGTACTTC.

The rearrangement uses TRBV13 and TRBJ2-5; D might be TRBD2 (6 bases). The CDR3 extends over 14 amino acids. The germline V gene encodes CDR1 PRHDT and CDR2 FYEKMQ (reference sequence). With 2 bases removed from V and 2 bases from J, the gap between germline ends came to 9 bases. The CDR3 DNA reads as TGTGCCAGCAGCTTAACGGGGACTCAAGAGACCCAGTACTTC. It specifies CASSLTGTQETQYF.

The chain combines TRBV7-2 with TRBJ1-1, with D possibly being TRBD1 (5 bases). In germline, CDR1 is SGHTA, CDR2 FQGNSA. This CDR3 has 15 amino acids. Trimming took off 3 bases at V and 3 bases at J, with 14 bases between the two ends. This CDR3 reads CASSFPGREDTEAFF. The CDR3 DNA sequence: TGTGCCAGCAGCTTTCCAGGGCGGGAGGACACTGAAGCTTTCTTT.

CDR3 coding DNA: TGTGCCAGCAGCTCCCAGACGGAGCGCTCTGGGGCCAACGTCCTGACTTTC. As protein: CASSSQTERSGANVLTF. This chain uses TRBV9 with TRBJ2-6; no reliable D call. Germline CDR1 and CDR2: SGDLS and YYNGEE. V was shortened by 4 bases and J by 0 bases, with 14 bases between the two germline ends. The CDR3 runs 17 residues. The full variable domain, in which reference TRBV9 and TRBJ2-6 provide the parts outside the CDR3, is DSGVTQTPKHLITATGQRVTLRCSPRSGDLSVYWYQQSLDQGLQFLIQYYNGEERAKGNILERFSAQQFPDLHSELNLSSLELGDSALYFCASSSQTERSGANVLTFGAGSRLTVL.

This sequence joins TRBV18 and TRBJ2-1; tentative D call: TRBD2 (5 bases). The V and J ends lost 3 bases and 8 bases respectively, with 11 bases between them. The germline CDR1 and CDR2 sequences are KGHSH and LQKENI. The CDR3 has 13 amino acids. CDR3 sequence: CASSPLARDEQFF. CDR3 DNA: TGTGCCAGCTCACCCCTAGCTAGGGATGAGCAGTTCTTC.

This clone was observed a few times. J is TRBJ2-3 and V is TRBV5-4, with D possibly matching TRBD2 (6 bases). V was pared by 2 bases and J by 1 base, with 14 bases between. There are 16 residues in the CDR3. Germline V gene data show CDR1 as SGHNT and CDR2 as YYREEE (reference sequence). DNA for the CDR3: TGTGCCAGCAGCTTCCCCGGAGGCGGGGGCACAGATACGCAGTATTTT. Its protein product is CASSFPGGGGTDTQYF.

Only a few counts were recorded for this clone. The rearrangement uses TRBV7-9 and TRBJ1-5; D possibly corresponds to TRBD1 (6 bases). Trimming pared 1 base from V and 2 bases from J, leaving 18 bases between. Per the germline V gene, CDR1 is SEHNR and CDR2 is FQNEAQ (reference sequence). The CDR3 contains 18 residues. In nucleotides, the CDR3 is TGTGCCAGCAGCTTAGTACGAGGGGGGGGATTGGGCAATCAGCCCCAGCATTTT. Amino acids: CASSLVRGGGLGNQPQHF.

The rearrangement uses TRBV4-3 and TRBJ2-1; possible D gene TRBD1, 5 bases. The CDR3 has 16 residues. V lost 3 bases, J lost 8 bases, and 20 bases lay in between. Germline V CDR1 and CDR2: LGHNA, YSLEER. CDR3 nucleotides: TGCGCCAGCAGCCACTATAAGGACAACTTCGACGATGAGCAGTTCTTC. It is translated as CASSHYKDNFDDEQFF.

The J gene is TRBJ2-2, the V gene TRBV6-5, with TRBD2 matching 12 bases. Germline CDR1 MNHEY, CDR2 SVGAGI. J lost 6 bases, V lost 7 bases, and 6 bases had no gene match. The CDR3 is 15 amino acids. CDR3 loop: CASILTSGSPGELFF. CDR3 nucleotide sequence: TGTGCCAGCATTTTGACTAGCGGGAGCCCCGGGGAGCTGTTTTTT.

For the CDR3, the DNA is TGTGCCAGCAGCTTAGGGATAGCGGGAGGTATCGAAGGGTACGAGCAGTACTTC. Translating gives CASSLGIAGGIEGYEQYF. This chain uses TRBV7-8 with TRBJ2-7; 10 nucleotides match TRBD2. The length of the CDR3 is 18 residues. Germline CDR1 SGHVS, CDR2 FQNEAQ. Trimming cost V 1 base and J 4 bases; bases outside gene matches: 13.

The chain employs TRBV28 and TRBJ1-1; D perhaps matches TRBD1 (6 bases). The CDR3 extends over 16 amino acids. Trimming removed 2 bases at V and 0 bases at J, with 13 bases between. Germline V CDR1 and CDR2: MDHEN, SYDVKM. The chain's CDR3 is CASSLHGAGVNTEAFF. CDR3 in DNA: TGTGCCAGCAGTTTACATGGGGCAGGGGTGAACACTGAAGCTTTCTTT.

This chain joins TRBV7-3 and TRBJ2-7, with TRBD2 as a possible D gene (6 bases). The V gene lost 2 bases and the J gene lost 3 bases, with 11 bases spanning the gap. Germline loops: CDR1 SGHTA, CDR2 FQGTGA. CDR3 length equals 14 residues. CDR3 protein: CASSLGTPGYEQYF. DNA of the CDR3: TGTGCCAGCAGCTTAGGGACTCCTGGCTACGAGCAGTACTTC.

As concerns this clone: A read error may produce the germline difference seen at one junction end. The chain joins TRBV28 to TRBJ2-7; D is perhaps TRBD2 (6 bases). Germline CDR1 is MDHEN and CDR2 is SYDVKM. The CDR3 sequence is 14 residues long. CDR3: CASSSLAALGRLAF. The CDR3 nucleotides are TGTGCCAGCAGTTCCTTAGCTGCTTTGGGCAGGCTAGCGTTC.

This chain connects TRBV15 to TRBJ1-1; 12 nucleotides agree with TRBD1. Germline V gives CDR1 LNHNV, CDR2 YYDKDF (reference sequence). The CDR3 runs to 15 residues. The J segment lost 4 bases and the V segment lost 5 bases, leaving 5 bases of the junction unmatched. Here the CDR3 DNA reads TGTGCCACCAGCGGGACAGGGGGCAGCGTCACTGAAGCTTTCTTT. Translating it yields CATSGTGGSVTEAFF.

V and J are TRBV6-1 and TRBJ1-2, with a tentative D call TRBD1 (6 bases). CDR3 length equals 14 residues. V shed 5 bases and J shed 0 bases, with 10 bases lying between them. The germline V gene has CDR1 MNHNS and CDR2 SASEGT. The DNA of the CDR3 is TGTGCCAGCAGTTGGACAGCGTCTAACTATGGCTACACCTTC. Translated, it gives CASSWTASNYGYTF.

The chain combines TRBV5-6 with TRBJ2-2; 8 nucleotides match TRBD2. Germline V lookup: CDR1 SGHDT, CDR2 YYEEEE. The junction had 10 bases not matched to a gene; V was cut back by 3 bases and J by 0 bases. The CDR3 extends over 18 amino acids. The CDR3 coding sequence is TGTGCCAGCAGCTCCCTGTTTCTAGCGGGCCCGAACACCGGGGAGCTGTTTTTT. Translating it yields CASSSLFLAGPNTGELFF.

CDR3 in DNA: TGTGCCAGCAGCTTAACCAATCCCGGGGAGGGAGGGCCAGATACGCAGTATTTT. Its protein is CASSLTNPGEGGPDTQYF. The chain joins TRBV7-3 to TRBJ2-3; TRBD2 matches at 7 bases. Trimming took 0 bases from V and 4 from J; bases not matched to a gene: 13. Germline-derived CDR1 and CDR2 are SGHTA and FQGTGA. The CDR3 is made up of 18 amino acids.

This chain joins TRBV30 and TRBJ1-5; 10 positions match TRBD1. With V trimmed by 3 bases and J by 6 bases, 5 bases remained unmatched. The CDR3 is 14 amino acids. CDR1 GTSNPN and CDR2 SVGIG come from the germline V gene (reference sequence). The CDR3 is CAWRGTGEGQPQHF. In DNA, the CDR3 is TGTGCCTGGAGAGGGACAGGGGAGGGTCAGCCCCAGCATTTT.

The chain uses TRBV6-6 and TRBJ1-2; the D gene is possibly TRBD1 (6 bases). Deletions cut 7 bases from V and 8 bases from J, with 14 bases between. There are 12 residues in the CDR3. The germline V gene has CDR1 MNHNY and CDR2 SVGAGI (reference sequence). Here the CDR3 reads CASNQQGSGYTF. The CDR3 coding sequence is TGTGCCAGCAACCAACAGGGCTCCGGCTACACCTTC.

The V and J genes are TRBV4-1 and TRBJ1-6; no firm D call. This CDR3 contains 19 residues. Germline V CDR1 and CDR2: MGHRA, YSYEKL. Trimming took off 4 bases at V and 0 bases at J, with 19 bases between the two ends. CDR3 sequence (DNA): TGCGCCAGCAGCCGCCAACTCCGGGTAGGATACTCCTATAATTCACCCCTCCACTTT. It codes for CASSRQLRVGYSYNSPLHF.

The chain has TRBV5-1 and TRBJ1-2; 9 bases fit TRBD1. Germline V lookup: CDR1 SGHRS, CDR2 YFSETQ. This CDR3 spans 14 amino acids. Unmatched junction bases numbered 4, after V lost 1 base and J lost 6 bases. CDR3 in amino acids: CASSLSGTGNGYTF. The CDR3 DNA reads as TGCGCCAGCAGCTTGAGTGGGACAGGGAATGGCTACACCTTC.

This clone turned up a few times. The CDR3 DNA sequence: TGTGCCAGCAGTGACGTTTGGGGACGCCCGGGACAACTGCTCGAGGGCTACACCTTC. This sequence encodes CASSDVWGRPGQLLEGYTF. V usage is TRBV6-4 and J usage is TRBJ1-2, with TRBD1 as a possible D gene (6 bases). The germline gives CDR1 MRHNA, CDR2 SNTAGT. The CDR3 sequence is 19 residues long. Deletions cut 2 bases from V and 8 bases from J, with 30 bases between.

The chain employs TRBV27 and TRBJ2-1; TRBD1 matches 9 bases. V trimming: 4 bases; J trimming: 0 bases; junction bases outside the gene matches: 13. This CDR3 region has 19 residues. Germline assignment: CDR1 MNHEY and CDR2 SMNVEV (reference sequence). The CDR3, as DNA: TGTGCCAGCAGTTCCCGACAGGGGGGGGTGGGGAGCTCCTACAATGAGCAGTTCTTC. Translated, it gives CASSSRQGGVGSSYNEQFF.